These 23 T cell receptor beta chains originate from one sample sequenced in a study of blood T cell repertoires in COVID-19. Assay used: immunoSEQ multiplex PCR; TCRdb lists only in-frame clones, some missing. Here the sample spans about 210,000 clones, 88% being singletons. Sequenced: peripheral blood. These receptors all stem from a man aged 65 to 85 with acute or convalescent COVID-19.

A remark on this clone: The junction departs from the called germline gene at one end, perhaps through a read error. The chain is built from TRBV6-2 or TRBV6-3 and TRBJ2-7, with TRBD2 matching over 10 bases. The CDR3 sequence is 14 residues long. From germline, CDR1 is MNHEY and CDR2 SVGEGT. CDR3 DNA sequence: TGTGCCAGCAGTTACTCAAGCGGACTAGCGGTTCCGTTCTTC. This codes for CASSYSSGLAVPFF.

The chain combines TRBV3-1 (or the pseudogene TRBV3-2) with TRBJ2-7; tentatively, D is TRBD1 (5 bases). The CDR3 contains 15 residues. V was trimmed by 1 base and J by 4 bases, leaving 14 bases between them. Germline V gives CDR1 LGHDT, CDR2 YNNKEL (reference sequence). The CDR3 region has the DNA TGTGCCAGCAGCCAAGGGGTGGCAGGGATATACGAGCAGTACTTC. Translation: CASSQGVAGIYEQYF.

The chain links TRBV11-2 to TRBJ2-7, with 13 bases that match TRBD2. The junction had 8 bases not matched to a gene; V was cut back by 5 bases and J by 1 base. Germline loops: CDR1 SGHAT, CDR2 FQNNGV. This CDR3 spans 17 amino acids. The CDR3 coding sequence is TGTGCCAGCAGCGTGCCCCCGGGACTAGCGGGATCCTACGAGCAGTACTTC. Residues: CASSVPPGLAGSYEQYF.

The V gene is TRBV5-1, the J gene TRBJ2-5, with D possibly matching TRBD1 (5 bases). Trimming cost V 0 bases and J 2 bases, with 8 bases left between them. This CDR3 contains 14 residues. Germline V CDR1 and CDR2: SGHRS, YFSETQ. The DNA for the CDR3 is TGCGCCAGCAGCTTGGAGGGGCGACAAGAGACCCAGTACTTC. Translated: CASSLEGRQETQYF.

This chain uses TRBV5-6 with TRBJ2-1; 7 bases agree with TRBD1. The germline V gene encodes CDR1 SGHDT and CDR2 YYEEEE. This CDR3 is built from 18 residues. The V segment lost 1 base and the J segment 0 bases; nucleotides outside the gene matches: 10. The CDR3 DNA follows: TGTGCCAGCAGCTTGTCCAGGGGGAGAACCAGCTCCTACAATGAGCAGTTCTTC. Translating gives CASSLSRGRTSSYNEQFF.

This rearrangement joins TRBV14 to TRBJ2-2; 7 bases agree with TRBD1. V was pared by 0 bases and J by 4 bases, with 8 bases of the junction left unmatched. CDR1 is SGHDN, CDR2 FVKESK, per germline. This CDR3 spans 17 amino acids. The CDR3 DNA reads as TGTGCCAGCAGCCAAGATCCGGGACAGACCCTCACCGGGGAGCTGTTTTTT. Its protein product is CASSQDPGQTLTGELFF.

This sequence joins TRBV4-1 and TRBJ2-2, with TRBD2 matching over 9 bases. The CDR3 runs 17 residues. Germline V gives CDR1 MGHRA, CDR2 YSYEKL. V lost 1 base to trimming and J lost 0 bases; unmatched junction nucleotides: 3. The CDR3 region is CASSQGLAAPNTGELFF. The CDR3, as DNA: TGCGCCAGCAGCCAAGGACTAGCGGCCCCGAACACCGGGGAGCTGTTTTTT.

This clone was seen a single time. The V and J genes are TRBV21-1 and TRBJ2-5; the table calls TRBD1, which could not be checked here. TRBV21-1 is reported as a pseudogene. This CDR3 contains 18 residues. The CDR3 protein is CASSNHVAGTGLVETQYF. In DNA, the CDR3 is TGTGCCAGCAGCAATCATGTGGCGGGGACAGGGTTAGTGGAGACCCAGTACTTC.

CDR3 residues: CASSPSYNALAGGKGTQYF. Written as DNA, the CDR3 is TGTGCCAGCAGTCCAAGTTACAATGCCTTAGCGGGAGGAAAGGGGACCCAGTACTTC. The chain carries TRBV6-6 and TRBJ2-5; 10 nucleotides align to TRBD2. This CDR3 has 19 residues. Germline CDR1 MNHNY, CDR2 SVGAGI (reference sequence). The V gene end was trimmed by 5 bases and the J gene end by 7 bases; junction bases not matched to a gene: 22.

This chain joins TRBV9 and TRBJ2-3; perhaps TRBD1 as D (6 bases). CDR1 and CDR2 from the germline V gene are SGDLS and YYNGEE. This CDR3 is built from 16 residues. With 2 bases removed from V and 0 bases from J, the gap between germline ends came to 13 bases. The CDR3 loop reads CASSVPATGSTDTQYF. In DNA, the CDR3 is TGTGCCAGCAGCGTCCCAGCGACAGGTAGCACAGATACGCAGTATTTT.

CDR3 region: CASTGTANGNEQFF. CDR3 sequence (DNA): TGTGCCAGCACTGGGACTGCTAACGGGAATGAGCAGTTCTTC. This chain uses TRBV7-3 with TRBJ2-1, with a possible D match to TRBD2 (6 bases). CDR1 is SGHTA, CDR2 FQGTGA, per germline. This CDR3 has 14 amino acids. V was clipped by 7 bases and J by 7 bases, with 17 bases between them.

V usage is TRBV6-6 and J usage is TRBJ1-1; D gene ambiguous. With 6 bases removed from V and 4 bases from J, the gap between germline ends came to 6 bases. Germline CDR1 is MNHNY and CDR2 is SVGAGI (reference sequence). This CDR3 spans 11 amino acids. CDR3 sequence reads: CASSTATEAFF. CDR3 DNA sequence: TGTGCCAGCAGCACAGCCACTGAAGCTTTCTTT.

The V and J genes are TRBV28 and TRBJ2-3; 9 nucleotides align to TRBD1. J gave up 2 bases and V 1 base, and 7 bases lay outside the gene matches. This CDR3 has 17 amino acids. In germline, CDR1 is MDHEN, CDR2 SYDVKM. The CDR3 sequence: CASSLSRTGGLTDTQYF. In DNA form, the CDR3 reads TGTGCCAGCAGTTTATCCCGAACAGGGGGCCTCACAGATACGCAGTATTTT.

V and J are TRBV5-8 and TRBJ2-7, with D unresolved. CDR1 is SGHTS, CDR2 YDEGEE, per germline. This CDR3 region has 15 residues. The V end was cut by 0 bases, the J end by 2 bases, with 12 bases between. Here the CDR3 DNA reads TGTGCCAGCAGCTTGGCCCCACAATCCACCTACGAGCAGTACTTC. This codes for CASSLAPQSTYEQYF.

V gene TRBV28 combines with J gene TRBJ2-7; 8 bases are shared with TRBD1. The J segment lost 0 bases and the V segment lost 8 bases, leaving 9 bases of the junction unmatched. Germline V gives CDR1 MDHEN, CDR2 SYDVKM. The CDR3 loop spans 15 amino acids. CDR3: CASGGQGRYSYEQYF. The CDR3 DNA sequence: TGTGCCAGCGGAGGACAGGGCCGATACTCCTACGAGCAGTACTTC.

The J gene is TRBJ2-1, the V gene TRBV15; D is perhaps TRBD2 (6 bases). V was clipped by 1 base and J by 6 bases, with 13 bases between them. The CDR3 totals 15 residues. Germline values: CDR1 LNHNV, CDR2 YYDKDF (reference sequence). The CDR3 sequence: CATSRAAEGFNEQFF. CDR3 sequence (DNA): TGTGCCACCAGCAGAGCCGCGGAGGGGTTCAATGAGCAGTTCTTC.

The chain is built from TRBV7-3 and TRBJ2-1; D not resolved. CDR1 and CDR2 (germline): SGHTA, FQGTGA. The V end was cut by 5 bases, the J end by 10 bases, with 15 bases between. The CDR3 is made up of 13 amino acids. The CDR3 region is CASSELHSSEQFF. The CDR3 nucleotides are TGTGCCAGCAGCGAACTGCACAGTTCGGAGCAGTTCTTC.

This clone was counted once. V gene TRBV7-3 combines with J gene TRBJ2-1; TRBD1 aligns across 8 bases. V trimming: 3 bases; J trimming: 6 bases; junction bases outside the gene matches: 1. The CDR3 is 13 amino acids. Germline values: CDR1 SGHTA, CDR2 FQGTGA. As DNA, the CDR3 is TGTGCCAGCAGCTTGACAGGGGCCAATGAGCAGTTCTTC. Its protein is CASSLTGANEQFF. Full variable domain (rest looked up from reference TRBV7-3 and TRBJ2-1): GAGVSQTPSNKVTEKGKYVELRCDPISGHTALYWYRQSLGQGPEFLIYFQGTGAADDSGLPNDRFFAVRPEGSVSTLKIQRTERGDSAVYLCASSLTGANEQFFGPGTRLTVL.

The chain uses TRBV5-4 and TRBJ2-1; possible D gene TRBD2, 6 bases. CDR1 and CDR2 (germline): SGHNT, YYREEE (reference sequence). The CDR3 runs 17 residues. V dropped 4 bases and J dropped 0 bases, with 17 bases sitting between them. The CDR3 reads CASSLTRGSGSYNEQFF. The CDR3 DNA reads TGTGCCAGCAGCCTGACAAGGGGTAGCGGCTCCTACAATGAGCAGTTCTTC.

There are a few counts of this clone. V gene TRBV29-1 combines with J gene TRBJ2-1; 7 positions agree with TRBD2. With V trimmed by 5 bases and J by 3 bases, 4 bases remained unmatched. Germline V gives CDR1 SQVTM, CDR2 ANQGSEA. The CDR3 covers 13 residues. CDR3 sequence: CSVKASGYNEQFF. The CDR3 DNA reads as TGCAGCGTTAAAGCTAGCGGCTACAATGAGCAGTTCTTC.

V gene TRBV4-1 combines with J gene TRBJ2-1, with D perhaps matching TRBD2 (5 bases). Germline V gene lookup returns CDR1 MGHRA and CDR2 YSYEKL. The CDR3 is made up of 17 amino acids. V lost 3 bases and J 7 bases, leaving 22 bases between the germline ends. CDR3 coding DNA: TGCGCCAGCAGCCAGCTCCAGTCAGTCTCCAGAGGGAATGAGCAGTTCTTC. Translated: CASSQLQSVSRGNEQFF.

This chain connects TRBV5-4 to TRBJ1-2; D perhaps matches TRBD1 (6 bases). V lost 4 bases and J lost 2, with 12 bases in between. Germline assignment: CDR1 SGHNT and CDR2 YYREEE (reference sequence). The CDR3 totals 14 residues. The CDR3: CASSEGTSNYGYTF. Here the CDR3 DNA reads TGTGCCAGCAGCGAGGGGACATCGAACTATGGCTACACCTTC. The complete variable domain, with remaining parts taken from reference TRBV5-4 and TRBJ1-2, reads ETGVTQSPTHLIKTRGQQVTLRCSSQSGHNTVSWYQQALGQGPQFIFQYYREEENGRGNFPPRFSGLQFPNYSSELNVNALELDDSALYLCASSEGTSNYGYTFGSGTRLTVV.

The rearrangement joins TRBV7-9 to TRBJ1-1, with D perhaps TRBD1 (5 bases). CDR1 and CDR2 (germline): SEHNR, FQNEAQ (reference sequence). This CDR3 comprises 14 residues. Trimming shortened V by 2 bases and J by 0 bases, and 7 bases separated the two germline ends. The DNA of the CDR3 is TGTGCCAGCAGCTTATTACAGGTGAACACTGAAGCTTTCTTT. Protein product: CASSLLQVNTEAFF.